The T cell receptor (beta chain) under discussion was sequenced for a study of early T cells in non-severe SARS-CoV-2 infection. Using its own MiXCR run on the 5' RACE reads, TCRdb lists one record per CDR3 protein. Of about 28,000 distinct CDR3 sequences in the sample, about 5.7% are singletons; the top ten hold less than 6%. This clonotype was counted at least ten times. The clonotype originates from an adult who was a healthcare worker with PCR-confirmed SARS-CoV-2 infection or an uninfected control (not recorded which). Sequencing input: whole blood.

The CDR3 protein is CSARSETAEKLFF. CDR3 coding DNA: TGCAGTGCTAGATCCGAAACCGCTGAAAAACTGTTTTTT. This sequence joins TRBV20-1 and TRBJ1-4, with D unresolved. Trimming pared 2 bases from V and 7 bases from J, leaving 11 bases between. The germline V gene encodes CDR1 DFQATT and CDR2 SNEGSKA (reference sequence). This CDR3 is 13 amino acids long.